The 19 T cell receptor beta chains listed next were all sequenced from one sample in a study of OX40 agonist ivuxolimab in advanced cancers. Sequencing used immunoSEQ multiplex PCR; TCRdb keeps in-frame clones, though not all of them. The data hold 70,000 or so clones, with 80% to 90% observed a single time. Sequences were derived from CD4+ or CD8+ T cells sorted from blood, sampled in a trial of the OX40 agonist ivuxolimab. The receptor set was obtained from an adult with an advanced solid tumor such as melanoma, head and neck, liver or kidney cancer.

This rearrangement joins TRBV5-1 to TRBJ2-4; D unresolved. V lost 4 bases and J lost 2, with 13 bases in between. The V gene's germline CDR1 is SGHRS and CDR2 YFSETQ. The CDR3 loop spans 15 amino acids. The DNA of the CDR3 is TGCGCCAGCAGCCTGGACGGACGACCCAAAAACATTCAGTACTTC. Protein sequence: CASSLDGRPKNIQYF.

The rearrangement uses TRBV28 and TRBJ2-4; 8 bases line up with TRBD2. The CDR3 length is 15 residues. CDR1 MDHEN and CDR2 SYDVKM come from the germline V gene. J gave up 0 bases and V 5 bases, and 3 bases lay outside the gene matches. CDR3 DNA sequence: TGTGCCAGCAGTCGGGGGGGAGTAGCCAAAAACATTCAGTACTTC. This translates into CASSRGGVAKNIQYF.

In nucleotides, the CDR3 is TGCGCCAGCAGCGTAGGGTTAGGGACGGACTACGAGCAGTACTTC. Amino acids: CASSVGLGTDYEQYF. The rearrangement uses TRBV5-1 and TRBJ2-7, with D perhaps being TRBD1 or TRBD2 (5 bases each). V shed 4 bases and J shed 3 bases, with 17 bases lying between them. The CDR3 runs 15 residues. Per germline, CDR1 SGHRS and CDR2 YFSETQ.

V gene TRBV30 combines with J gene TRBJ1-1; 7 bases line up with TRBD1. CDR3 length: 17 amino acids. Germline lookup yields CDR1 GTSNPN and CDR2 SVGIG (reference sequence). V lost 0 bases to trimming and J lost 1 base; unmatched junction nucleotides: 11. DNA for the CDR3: TGTGCCTGGAGTGTAAGGGGTTCGGGACAGAAGAACACTGAAGCTTTCTTT. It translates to CAWSVRGSGQKNTEAFF.

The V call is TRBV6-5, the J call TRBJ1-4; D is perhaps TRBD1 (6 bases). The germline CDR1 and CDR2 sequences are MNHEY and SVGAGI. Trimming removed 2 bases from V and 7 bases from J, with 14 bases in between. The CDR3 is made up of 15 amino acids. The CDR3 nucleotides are TGTGCCAGCAGTTACCTACCAGGAGGGGGTGAAAAACTGTTTTTT. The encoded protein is CASSYLPGGGEKLFF.

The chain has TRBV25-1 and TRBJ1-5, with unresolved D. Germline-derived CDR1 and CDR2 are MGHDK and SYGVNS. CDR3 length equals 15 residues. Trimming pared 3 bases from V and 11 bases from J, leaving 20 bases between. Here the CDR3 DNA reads TGTGCCAGCAGTGATGGGCTGGGCAGGAGCTGGACCCAGCATTTT. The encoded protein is CASSDGLGRSWTQHF. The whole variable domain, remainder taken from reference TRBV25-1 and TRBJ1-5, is EADIYQTPRYLVIGTGKKITLECSQTMGHDKMYWYQQDPGMELHLIHYSYGVNSTEKGDLSSESTVSRIRTEHFPLTLESARPSHTSQYLCASSDGLGRSWTQHFGDGTRLSIL.

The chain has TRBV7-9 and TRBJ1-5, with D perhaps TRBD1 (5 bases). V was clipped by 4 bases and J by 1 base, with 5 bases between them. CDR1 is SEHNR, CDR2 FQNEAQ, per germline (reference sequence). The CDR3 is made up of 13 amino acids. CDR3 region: CASSWDSNQPQHF. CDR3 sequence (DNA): TGTGCCAGCAGCTGGGACAGCAATCAGCCCCAGCATTTT.

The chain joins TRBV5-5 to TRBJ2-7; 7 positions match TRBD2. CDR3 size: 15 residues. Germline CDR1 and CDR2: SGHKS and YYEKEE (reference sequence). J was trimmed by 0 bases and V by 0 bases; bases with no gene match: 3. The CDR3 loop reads CASSLGGGLSYEQYF. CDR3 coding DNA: TGTGCCAGCAGCTTGGGCGGGGGTCTCTCCTACGAGCAGTACTTC. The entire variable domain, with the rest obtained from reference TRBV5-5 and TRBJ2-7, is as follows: DAGVTQSPTHLIKTRGQQVTLRCSPISGHKSVSWYQQVLGQGPQFIFQYYEKEERGRGNFPDRFSARQFPNYSSELNVNALLLGDSALYLCASSLGGGLSYEQYFGPGTRLTVT.

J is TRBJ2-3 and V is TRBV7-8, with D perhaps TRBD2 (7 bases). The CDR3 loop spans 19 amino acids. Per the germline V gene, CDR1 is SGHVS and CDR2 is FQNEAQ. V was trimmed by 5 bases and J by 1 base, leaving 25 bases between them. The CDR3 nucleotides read TGTGCCAGCAGCGCCGAGGGAGGTCGGGGGGCCTGGGGCACAGATACGCAGTATTTT. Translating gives CASSAEGGRGAWGTDTQYF.

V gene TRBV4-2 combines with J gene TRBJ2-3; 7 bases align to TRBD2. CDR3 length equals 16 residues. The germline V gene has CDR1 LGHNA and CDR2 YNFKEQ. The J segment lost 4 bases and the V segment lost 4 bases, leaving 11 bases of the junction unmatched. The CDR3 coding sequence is TGTGCCAGCAGCCCCGAGCGGGGAGGGCGGGCAGATACGCAGTATTTT. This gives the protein CASSPERGGRADTQYF.

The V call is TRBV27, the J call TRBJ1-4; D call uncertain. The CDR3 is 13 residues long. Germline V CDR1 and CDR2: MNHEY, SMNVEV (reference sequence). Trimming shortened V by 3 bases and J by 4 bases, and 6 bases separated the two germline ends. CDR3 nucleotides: TGTGCCAGCAGTTTGCGCCGTAATGAAAAACTGTTTTTT. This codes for CASSLRRNEKLFF.

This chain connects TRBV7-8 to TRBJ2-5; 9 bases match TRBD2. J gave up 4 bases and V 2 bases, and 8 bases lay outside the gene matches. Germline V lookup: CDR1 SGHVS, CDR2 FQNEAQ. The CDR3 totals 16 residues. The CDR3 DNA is TGTGCCAGCAGCTTACGTCGGGCGGGGGGGCCAGAGACCCAGTACTTC. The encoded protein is CASSLRRAGGPETQYF.

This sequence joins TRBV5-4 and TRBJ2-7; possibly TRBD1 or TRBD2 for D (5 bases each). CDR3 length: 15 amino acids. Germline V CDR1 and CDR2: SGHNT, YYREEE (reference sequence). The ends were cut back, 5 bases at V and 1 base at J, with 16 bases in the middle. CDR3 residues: CASRPGTGKSYEQYF. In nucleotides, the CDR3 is TGTGCCAGCAGACCCGGGACCGGCAAGTCCTACGAGCAGTACTTC.

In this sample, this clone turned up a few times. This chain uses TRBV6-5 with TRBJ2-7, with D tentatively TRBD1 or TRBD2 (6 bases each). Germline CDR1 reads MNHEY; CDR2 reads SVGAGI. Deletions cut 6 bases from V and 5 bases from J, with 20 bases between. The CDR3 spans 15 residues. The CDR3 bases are TGTGCCAGCAGGGGACGAGCCGGGGGCGCCGACGAGCAGTACTTC. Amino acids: CASRGRAGGADEQYF.

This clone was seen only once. The CDR3 coding sequence is TGTGCCAGCTCTCGGCGGGACAGTTACTCTGGGGCCAACGTCCTGACTTTC. It codes for CASSRRDSYSGANVLTF. This chain uses TRBV11-1 with TRBJ2-6; TRBD1 is a possible D gene (7 bases). Trimming removed 8 bases from V and 0 bases from J, with 17 bases in between. CDR1 is SGHAT, CDR2 FQDESV, per germline (reference sequence). This CDR3 has 17 residues.

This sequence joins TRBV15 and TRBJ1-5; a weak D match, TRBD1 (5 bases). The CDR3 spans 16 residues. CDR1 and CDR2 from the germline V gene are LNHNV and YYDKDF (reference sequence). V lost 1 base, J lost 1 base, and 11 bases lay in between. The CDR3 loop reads CATSRGREGSNQPQHF. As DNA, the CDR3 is TGTGCCACCAGCAGAGGCAGGGAGGGAAGCAATCAGCCCCAGCATTTT. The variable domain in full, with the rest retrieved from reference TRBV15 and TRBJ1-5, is DAMVIQNPRYQVTQFGKPVTLSCSQTLNHNVMYWYQQKSSQAPKLLFHYYDKDFNNEADTPDNFQSRRPNTSFCFLDIRSPGLGDTAMYLCATSRGREGSNQPQHFGDGTRLSIL.

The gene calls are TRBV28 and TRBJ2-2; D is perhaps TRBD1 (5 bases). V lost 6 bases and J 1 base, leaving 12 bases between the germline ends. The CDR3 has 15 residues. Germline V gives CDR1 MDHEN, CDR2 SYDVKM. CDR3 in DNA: TGTGCCAGCAGGCCCCAGGGAAGGAACACCGGGGAGCTGTTTTTT. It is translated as CASRPQGRNTGELFF.

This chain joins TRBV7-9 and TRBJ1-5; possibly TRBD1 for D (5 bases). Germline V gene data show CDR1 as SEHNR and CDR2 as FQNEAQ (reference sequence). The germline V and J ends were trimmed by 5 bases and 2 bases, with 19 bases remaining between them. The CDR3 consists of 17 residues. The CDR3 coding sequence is TGTGCCAGCAGCCCTAGTATAGGGGTTAGTGGCAATCAGCCCCAGCATTTT. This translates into CASSPSIGVSGNQPQHF.

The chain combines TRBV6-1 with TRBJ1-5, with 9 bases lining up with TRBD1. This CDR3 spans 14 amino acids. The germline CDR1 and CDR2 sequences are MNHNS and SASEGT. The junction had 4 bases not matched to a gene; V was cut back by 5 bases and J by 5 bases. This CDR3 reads CASSWTGEDQPQHF. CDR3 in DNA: TGTGCCAGCAGTTGGACAGGGGAGGATCAGCCCCAGCATTTT.